Each of the 12 T cell receptor beta chains below was sequenced from the same sample in a study of blood T cell repertoires in COVID-19 (dated by TCRdb to about 2020). Library creation used the immunoSEQ multiplex PCR assay. What TCRdb holds here is the immuneACCESS table cut down to in-frame rearrangements. Part of the clones is not present; checked against another copy, under half of the missing clones reflect an unresolved V gene, and the others are unexplained. The table for this sample lists around 230,000 clones; over 75% of them were counted only once. The ten largest clones represent roughly 11% of the sample. The sample consisted of peripheral blood. These receptors were obtained from a man aged 50 or older with COVID-19, enrolled during active disease.

The CDR3 protein is CASSKISGTAYEQYF. DNA for the CDR3: TGCGCCAGCAGCAAGATATCCGGGACAGCCTACGAGCAGTACTTC. The chain joins TRBV5-1 to TRBJ2-7, with 7 bases fitting TRBD1. Germline-derived CDR1 and CDR2 are SGHRS and YFSETQ. V trimming: 4 bases; J trimming: 2 bases; junction bases outside the gene matches: 9. The CDR3 runs to 15 residues. Full variable domain (missing parts from reference TRBV5-1 and TRBJ2-7): KAGVTQTPRYLIKTRGQQVTLSCSPISGHRSVSWYQQTPGQGLQFLFEYFSETQRNKGNFPGRFSGRQFSNSRSEMNVSTLELGDSALYLCASSKISGTAYEQYFGPGTRLTVT.

This chain connects TRBV15 to TRBJ2-3, with TRBD2 matching over 7 bases. V lost 0 bases to trimming and J lost 1 base; unmatched junction nucleotides: 4. CDR3 size: 16 residues. Germline values: CDR1 LNHNV, CDR2 YYDKDF (reference sequence). The chain's CDR3 is CATSRDWGGGTDTQYF. CDR3 DNA: TGTGCCACCAGCAGAGATTGGGGAGGGGGCACAGATACGCAGTATTTT.

J is TRBJ2-7 and V is TRBV19; 11 bases agree with TRBD2. After removal of 6 bases from V and 5 bases from J, the junction contained 6 bases not matched to a gene. In germline, CDR1 is LNHDA, CDR2 SQIVND (reference sequence). The CDR3 sequence is 14 residues long. DNA of the CDR3: TGTGCCAGTAGAACTAGCGGGAGTTCCCACGAGCAGTACTTC. This encodes CASRTSGSSHEQYF.

J is TRBJ1-1 and V is TRBV18, with a tentative D call TRBD1 (6 bases). Trimming cost V 6 bases and J 0 bases, with 11 bases left between them. Germline assignment: CDR1 KGHSH and CDR2 LQKENI. The CDR3 loop spans 14 amino acids. Here the CDR3 reads CASSQGLVNTEAFF. As DNA, the CDR3 is TGTGCCAGCTCCCAGGGGTTAGTGAACACTGAAGCTTTCTTT.

This rearrangement joins TRBV6-5 to TRBJ2-1; D is unclear. V shed 3 bases and J shed 0 bases, with 9 bases lying between them. The CDR3 extends over 15 amino acids. Germline-derived CDR1 and CDR2 are MNHEY and SVGAGI. The CDR3 region is CASSYSSNSYNEQFF. CDR3 bases: TGTGCCAGCAGTTATTCCTCTAACTCCTACAATGAGCAGTTCTTC.

This chain links TRBV7-9 with TRBJ2-5; 12 bases map to TRBD1. CDR3 length equals 15 residues. V trimming: 5 bases; J trimming: 5 bases; junction bases outside the gene matches: 6. In germline, CDR1 is SEHNR, CDR2 FQNEAQ (reference sequence). The chain's CDR3 is CASSMGQGATETQYF. As DNA, the CDR3 is TGTGCCAGCAGCATGGGACAGGGGGCTACGGAGACCCAGTACTTC.

The gene calls are TRBV6-1 and TRBJ2-2; the match to TRBD1 covers 9 bases. V lost 1 base to trimming and J lost 5 bases; unmatched junction nucleotides: 5. CDR1 and CDR2 from the germline V gene are MNHNS and SASEGT. The CDR3 consists of 16 residues. The CDR3 region is CASSEGAGQGTGELFF. As DNA, the CDR3 is TGTGCCAGCAGTGAAGGGGCTGGACAGGGGACCGGGGAGCTGTTTTTT.

The chain uses TRBV6-5 and TRBJ1-5, with D perhaps matching TRBD1 (6 bases). The CDR3 length is 15 residues. The ends were cut back, 4 bases at V and 0 bases at J, with 10 bases in the middle. Germline CDR1 reads MNHEY; CDR2 reads SVGAGI. The CDR3 DNA sequence: TGTGCCAGCAGTTTACAGGGCAATAGCAATCAGCCCCAGCATTTT. Encoded protein: CASSLQGNSNQPQHF.

The chain uses TRBV30 and TRBJ2-7; TRBD2 might be the D (7 bases). The CDR3 has 14 amino acids. CDR1 is GTSNPN and CDR2 is SVGIG in the germline V gene (reference sequence). The germline V and J ends were trimmed by 4 bases and 2 bases, with 15 bases remaining between them. CDR3 in amino acids: CAWNTAGAAYEQYF. The CDR3 DNA reads as TGTGCCTGGAACACGGCGGGGGCCGCCTACGAGCAGTACTTC.

The chain is built from TRBV13 and TRBJ2-1, with a weak D call TRBD2 (5 bases). Germline CDR1 reads PRHDT; CDR2 reads FYEKMQ (reference sequence). The CDR3 runs 11 residues. Trimming shortened V by 3 bases and J by 9 bases, and 6 bases separated the two germline ends. The CDR3: CASSFGVEQFF. The DNA for the CDR3 is TGTGCCAGCAGCTTCGGGGTTGAGCAGTTCTTC.

The CDR3 sequence: CASRSRDREDYEQYF. CDR3 bases: TGTGCCAGTAGGAGCCGGGACAGGGAAGACTACGAGCAGTACTTC. The J gene is TRBJ2-7, the V gene TRBV19, with 9 positions matching TRBD1. The CDR3 runs 15 residues. The J segment lost 3 bases and the V segment lost 6 bases, leaving 9 bases of the junction unmatched. CDR1 and CDR2 (germline): LNHDA, SQIVND (reference sequence).

The rearrangement links TRBV9 to TRBJ2-1, with 8 bases aligning to TRBD2. Germline V gives CDR1 SGDLS, CDR2 YYNGEE. CDR3 length equals 17 residues. V was clipped by 3 bases and J by 0 bases; unmatched bases: 8. CDR3 sequence (DNA): TGTGCCAGCAGCGAAGAAGCCGGGACTAGCTCCTACAATGAGCAGTTCTTC. Encoded protein: CASSEEAGTSSYNEQFF. The variable domain in full, with the rest retrieved from reference TRBV9 and TRBJ2-1, is DSGVTQTPKHLITATGQRVTLRCSPRSGDLSVYWYQQSLDQGLQFLIQYYNGEERAKGNILERFSAQQFPDLHSELNLSSLELGDSALYFCASSEEAGTSSYNEQFFGPGTRLTVL.